Detailed here is one T cell receptor (beta chain). This specimen belongs to a study of blood T cells in healthy people across ages. Trimming removed 6 bases from V and 11 bases from J; junction bases left unmatched: 5. The V gene's germline CDR1 is DFQATT and CDR2 SNEGSKA (reference sequence). The CDR3 runs to 11 residues. Using a J-beta primer mix together with a sample-barcoded 5' primer, a second PCR was run for about 7 to 12 cycles. Each CDR3 protein gets one entry after TCRdb re-called the 5' RACE reads with MiXCR. Here the sample spans 720,000 or so distinct CDR3 sequences, roughly two fifths being singletons.

The sequencing sample was made of blood. The sequence was obtained from an elderly man in good health. This chain joins TRBV20-1 and TRBJ2-3, with 10 bases fitting TRBD2. The CDR3 sequence: CSAHLAGEQYF. CDR3 bases: TGCAGTGCGCACCTAGCGGGGGAGCAGTATTTT.